This TCR beta chain came from a study of T cells after somatic rescue of genetic block (TCRdb year 2020). Regarding the complete study: The study assessed how robust, over the long term, a T-cell system was when the system had developed through somatic rescue of a genetic block in T-cell development.

Library preparation used the immunoSEQ multiplex PCR assay. Drawn from immuneACCESS, this table holds only the in-frame rearrangements with V and J called that TCRdb kept. Clones are partly lost; checked studies trace under half to an unresolved V gene and leave the rest unexplained. This sample is represented by approximately 9,800 clones; around two thirds of them were singletons. Approximately 23% of the sample comes from the top ten. The CDR1 and CDR2 encoded by the germline V gene are MDHEN and SYDVKM. From the cysteine up to the phenylalanine, the CDR3 has a length of 15 residues. Only the CDR3 DNA is retained, 45 bases long and in frame from the first base. Trimming at the junction amounts to 3 bases on V and 3 bases on J, and the germline ends lie 11 bases apart. Remarks on this clone: This clone's antigen is unknown. Base-call qualities are not available, and no considerably larger clone is one nucleotide away.

The chain is assembled from TRBV28 and TRBJ2-2; no D gene call is confident. Specimen: peripheral blood mononuclear cells (PBMCs). This clonotype was sampled from a boy aged 5 to 17. The CDR3 sequence is CASSFLTVDTGELFF. Read as DNA, the sequence is TGTGCCAGCAGTTTTCTAACGGTGGACACCGGGGAGCTGTTTTTT.